The 19 T cell receptor beta chains in this list originate from one sample, sequenced in a study of blood T cells in healthy people across ages. Together with a sample-barcoded 5' primer, a J-beta primer mix was included in a second PCR lasting about 7 to 11 cycles. A single record per CDR3 protein comes from TCRdb applying MiXCR to the 5' RACE reads. The table shows 750,000 to 1,000,000 distinct CDR3 sequences, with almost 30% occurring only once. These data also featured in a second study, about T cells of mothers and their children.

Sequencing was carried out using blood. Receptor source: a woman aged 40 to 50 in good health.

The chain has TRBV25-1 and TRBJ1-1, with TRBD1 as a possible D gene (5 bases). Germline loops: CDR1 MGHDK, CDR2 SYGVNS. The V and J ends lost 4 bases and 3 bases respectively, with 18 bases between them. The CDR3 is 16 residues long. This CDR3 reads CASSGPGLGGDTEAFF. The DNA for the CDR3 is TGTGCCAGCAGTGGACCCGGACTCGGGGGAGACACTGAAGCTTTCTTT.

This chain links TRBV6-2 or TRBV6-3 with TRBJ1-1; a possible D gene is TRBD1 (6 bases). V dropped 5 bases and J dropped 4 bases, with 14 bases sitting between them. The CDR3 loop spans 14 amino acids. The germline gives CDR1 MNHEY, CDR2 SVGEGT. CDR3 DNA: TGTGCCAGCAGTGTCAAGGGGGGCGGCACTGAAGCTTTCTTT. Translating gives CASSVKGGGTEAFF.

This clonotype has a handful of counts. The chain employs TRBV15 and TRBJ1-4, with a possible D match to TRBD1 (5 bases). The germline gives CDR1 LNHNV, CDR2 YYDKDF (reference sequence). Trimming removed 5 bases at V and 6 bases at J, with 13 bases between. The CDR3 is 14 residues long. CDR3 amino acids: CATSVGGVDEKLFF. CDR3 nucleotides: TGTGCCACCAGCGTTGGGGGTGTGGATGAAAAACTGTTTTTT.

This clonotype was counted only a few times. This rearrangement joins TRBV30 to TRBJ1-4; weak D call: TRBD1 (6 bases). The CDR3 runs 13 residues. Germline V gives CDR1 GTSNPN, CDR2 SVGIG (reference sequence). V lost 7 bases and J lost 8, with 17 bases in between. The CDR3 reads CASPGRGYEKLFF. CDR3 coding DNA: TGTGCCTCCCCGGGAAGGGGGTACGAAAAACTGTTTTTT.

Note on this clonotype: A junction end diverges from the germline sequence, so it may reflect a read error. This chain links TRBV15 with TRBJ2-1; 8 bases are a match to TRBD1. The CDR3 covers 16 residues. The germline gives CDR1 LNHNV, CDR2 YYDKDF (reference sequence). This chain's CDR3 is CAASRVGDRTYNEQFF. The CDR3 coding sequence is TGTGCCGCCAGCAGGGTGGGGGACAGGACCTACAATGAGCAGTTCTTC.

This clonotype was seen a few times. The rearrangement joins TRBV7-2 to TRBJ1-5; D may be TRBD1 (5 bases). CDR1 is SGHTA and CDR2 is FQGNSA in the germline V gene. V lost 5 bases, J lost 5 bases, and 7 bases lay in between. The CDR3 extends over 12 amino acids. This CDR3 reads CASSPRDQPQHF. The CDR3 region has the DNA TGTGCCAGCAGCCCCAGGGATCAGCCCCAGCATTTT. Full variable domain (rest looked up from reference TRBV7-2 and TRBJ1-5): GAGVSQSPSNKVTEKGKDVELRCDPISGHTALYWYRQSLGQGLEFLIYFQGNSAPDKSGLPSDRFSAERTGGSVSTLTIQRTQQEDSAVYLCASSPRDQPQHFGDGTRLSIL.

The chain combines TRBV29-1 with TRBJ2-4; 7 bases are a match to TRBD1. Germline CDR1 SQVTM, CDR2 ANQGSEA. The J segment lost 8 bases and the V segment lost 7 bases, leaving 8 bases of the junction unmatched. This CDR3 is 12 amino acids long. CDR3 sequence: CSAGWGQHIQYF. The CDR3 nucleotides read TGCAGCGCTGGGTGGGGACAGCACATTCAGTACTTC.

Regarding this clonotype: A much larger clone differs from this one at a single base, so this may be a read error. In nucleotides, the CDR3 is TGCAGTGCCTCCACAGGGGTCTATGGCTACACCTTC. Translating gives CSASTGVYGYTF. This chain uses TRBV20-1 with TRBJ1-2, with 7 bases aligning to TRBD1. The germline V gene has CDR1 DFQATT and CDR2 SNEGSKA (reference sequence). Trimming cost V 6 bases and J 4 bases; bases outside gene matches: 5. The CDR3 length is 12 residues.

This clonotype was observed at least ten times. The rearrangement links TRBV5-1 to TRBJ2-1; 7 bases are a match to TRBD2. V gave up 0 bases and J gave up 3 bases; unmatched junction bases: 6. Germline CDR1 and CDR2: SGHRS and YFSETQ. The CDR3 is 16 residues long. As DNA, the CDR3 is TGCGCCAGCAGCTTGGGACTAGCAGTCTACTACAATGAGCAGTTCTTC. Its protein is CASSLGLAVYYNEQFF.

This clonotype showed up many times. The CDR3 is CASSLAFSARSYEQYF. CDR3 coding DNA: TGTGCCAGCAGCTTAGCCTTCAGCGCCCGCTCCTACGAGCAGTACTTC. V gene TRBV7-2 combines with J gene TRBJ2-7; no clear D gene. The CDR3 runs 16 residues. Trimming removed 0 bases from V and 0 bases from J, with 12 bases in between. Looked up from germline, CDR1 is SGHTA and CDR2 is FQGNSA. Combining the CDR3 with reference TRBV7-2 and TRBJ2-7 gives the whole variable domain GAGVSQSPSNKVTEKGKDVELRCDPISGHTALYWYRQSLGQGLEFLIYFQGNSAPDKSGLPSDRFSAERTGGSVSTLTIQRTQQEDSAVYLCASSLAFSARSYEQYFGPGTRLTVT.

Comments on this clonotype: An end of the junction does not agree with germline; a read error may underlie this. The chain joins TRBV7-8 to TRBJ2-2; a weak D match, TRBD2 (6 bases). Germline V CDR1 and CDR2: SGHVS, FQNEAQ. The CDR3 runs 15 residues. For the CDR3, the DNA is TGTGTCAGCAGCTTTGGGGGGTTGAACACCGGGGAGCTGTTTTTT. Translating it yields CVSSFGGLNTGELFF.

V gene TRBV28 combines with J gene TRBJ2-1; tentative D call: TRBD2 (6 bases). The V and J ends lost 8 bases and 0 bases respectively, with 17 bases between them. Germline loops: CDR1 MDHEN, CDR2 SYDVKM. The length of the CDR3 is 16 residues. The DNA of the CDR3 is TGTGCCAGCCAGAAGGCTTGGGGGGTCTCCTACAATGAGCAGTTCTTC. Translation gives CASQKAWGVSYNEQFF.

The chain joins TRBV27 to TRBJ2-1, with 8 bases matching TRBD2. CDR3 length equals 15 residues. Germline-derived CDR1 and CDR2 are MNHEY and SMNVEV (reference sequence). V lost 5 bases and J lost 5; bases outside the gene matches: 8. The DNA of the CDR3 is TGTGCCAGCAGTCCATTGGGCGGGGGGCACAATGAGCAGTTCTTC. This translates into CASSPLGGGHNEQFF.

The J gene is TRBJ1-4, the V gene TRBV20-1, with a weak D call TRBD1 (6 bases). The CDR3 has 17 residues. Germline V CDR1 and CDR2: DFQATT, SNEGSKA (reference sequence). The germline V and J ends were trimmed by 6 bases and 6 bases, with 26 bases remaining between them. This chain's CDR3 is CSAVYYPNRGAHEKLFF. The CDR3, as DNA: TGCAGTGCCGTATACTACCCGAATCGGGGGGCGCATGAAAAACTGTTTTTT.

This clonotype was detected only a few times. The CDR3 nucleotides are TGTGCCACGAGTGTTGACGGGGGCAATCAGCCCCAGCATTTT. Protein: CATSVDGGNQPQHF. The chain recombines TRBV10-3 with TRBJ1-5; D unclear. The V end was cut by 10 bases, the J end by 2 bases, with 15 bases between. The CDR3 is made up of 14 amino acids. The germline gives CDR1 ENHRY, CDR2 SYGVKD.

The gene calls are TRBV5-1 and TRBJ2-7; a weak D match, TRBD1 (5 bases). The CDR3 contains 15 residues. The ends were cut back, 2 bases at V and 3 bases at J, with 15 bases in the middle. Germline lookup yields CDR1 SGHRS and CDR2 YFSETQ. Written as DNA, the CDR3 is TGCGCCAGCAGCTTAGGGCAGGGATCCTTCTACGAGCAGTACTTC. Encoded protein: CASSLGQGSFYEQYF.

This chain connects TRBV28 to TRBJ1-4; D is unresolved. Germline V gene sequence: CDR1 MDHEN, CDR2 SYDVKM. Trimming took 2 bases from V and 4 from J, leaving 11 bases between them. CDR3 length equals 15 residues. CDR3 sequence reads: CASSLERAINEKLFF. CDR3 nucleotide sequence: TGTGCCAGCAGTTTAGAAAGGGCGATTAATGAAAAACTGTTTTTT.

As to this clonotype: Just one base apart from a much larger clone, this may be a read error. The V and J genes are TRBV28 and TRBJ1-2, with D uncertain. The CDR3 covers 13 residues. Germline values: CDR1 MDHEN, CDR2 SYDVKM. The CDR3, as DNA: TGTGCCAGCAGTTTAAACAGAAACTATGACTACACCTTC. Its translation: CASSLNRNYDYTF.

In this sample, this clonotype turned up a few times. The chain employs TRBV20-1 and TRBJ2-3, with 14 positions matching TRBD2. With V trimmed by 4 bases and J by 7 bases, 13 bases remained unmatched. CDR1 DFQATT and CDR2 SNEGSKA come from the germline V gene (reference sequence). This CDR3 has 17 amino acids. The CDR3 DNA reads TGCAGTGCTACCCCAACCAGACTAGCGGGGGGGCCAAATACGCAGTATTTT. Residues: CSATPTRLAGGPNTQYF.